This passage covers 14 T cell receptor beta chains from one sample sequenced in a study of blood T cell repertoires in COVID-19. Data came from immunoSEQ multiplex PCR; TCRdb stores just in-frame clones and leaves some out. Of about 40,000 clones listed, around 90% were seen once; the top ten hold roughly 0.37%. The material sequenced was peripheral blood. The origin of the receptors is a human donor in a cohort sampled during active COVID-19.

This clone was observed a handful of times. The V gene is TRBV2, the J gene TRBJ2-7, with 14 bases identical to TRBD2. CDR1 and CDR2 from the germline V gene are SNHLY and FYNNEI. V lost 8 bases and J lost 5; bases outside the gene matches: 8. The CDR3 runs 15 residues. CDR3 in DNA: TGTGCCAGCTCTGGGACTAGCGGGGGTAGCCACGAGCAGTACTTC. Residues: CASSGTSGGSHEQYF.

The sample holds one count of this clone. The rearrangement links TRBV6-2 or TRBV6-3 to TRBJ2-7; a possible D gene is TRBD2 (6 bases). Germline assignment: CDR1 MNHEY and CDR2 SVGEGT. This CDR3 region has 17 residues. The V gene lost 0 bases and the J gene lost 0 bases, with 15 bases spanning the gap. The CDR3 is CASSYSIVRGYSYEQYF. DNA for the CDR3: TGTGCCAGCAGTTACTCGATAGTGCGGGGATACTCCTACGAGCAGTACTTC.

The chain is built from TRBV3-1 (or the pseudogene TRBV3-2) and TRBJ2-7; TRBD1 is a possible D gene (6 bases). Trimming removed 0 bases from V and 0 bases from J, with 9 bases in between. The V gene's germline CDR1 is LGHDT and CDR2 YNNKEL (reference sequence). The CDR3 is 15 residues long. CDR3 residues: CASSQDRGISYEQYF. In DNA, the CDR3 is TGTGCCAGCAGCCAAGACAGGGGCATCTCCTACGAGCAGTACTTC.

This sequence joins TRBV19 and TRBJ1-6; maybe TRBD1 (6 bases). Germline assignment: CDR1 LNHDA and CDR2 SQIVND (reference sequence). Trimming pared 5 bases from V and 0 bases from J, leaving 11 bases between. The CDR3 spans 16 residues. The chain's CDR3 is CASSPLQGSYNSPLHF. The CDR3 DNA reads TGTGCCAGTAGTCCTTTACAGGGCTCCTATAATTCACCCCTCCACTTT.

V and J are TRBV4-3 and TRBJ1-5, with 8 bases identical to TRBD1. Trimming cost V 1 base and J 2 bases; bases outside gene matches: 1. The V gene's germline CDR1 is LGHNA and CDR2 YSLEER. This CDR3 is 15 amino acids long. This CDR3 is CASSQADRGNQPQHF. The DNA of the CDR3 is TGCGCCAGCAGCCAAGCGGACAGGGGCAATCAGCCCCAGCATTTT.

The chain has TRBV5-6 and TRBJ1-2; 8 bases match TRBD1. From germline, CDR1 is SGHDT and CDR2 YYEEEE. This CDR3 is 13 amino acids long. The V segment lost 4 bases and the J segment 10 bases; nucleotides outside the gene matches: 9. The CDR3 reads CASSPGQGSTYTF. Here the CDR3 DNA reads TGTGCCAGCAGCCCAGGACAGGGCTCCACCTACACCTTC.

The chain couples TRBV5-1 to TRBJ1-3; 10 positions agree with TRBD1. Germline V gene data show CDR1 as SGHRS and CDR2 as YFSETQ. The CDR3 totals 13 residues. V gave up 5 bases and J gave up 8 bases; unmatched junction bases: 4. The CDR3 bases are TGCGCCAGCAGTCCAGGGACAGGGGACACCATATATTTT. Translated: CASSPGTGDTIYF.

The chain has TRBV7-8 and TRBJ1-1; D might be TRBD1 (6 bases). The CDR3 covers 16 residues. V was pared by 5 bases and J by 0 bases, with 16 bases between. Germline V lookup: CDR1 SGHVS, CDR2 FQNEAQ. CDR3: CASSPRGAPMNTEAFF. The DNA of the CDR3 is TGTGCCAGCAGCCCCAGGGGAGCCCCCATGAACACTGAAGCTTTCTTT.

The V gene is TRBV5-1, the J gene TRBJ2-7; 9 bases align to TRBD1. V lost 2 bases, J lost 5 bases, and 5 bases stayed unmatched. CDR3 size: 14 residues. Germline V gene lookup returns CDR1 SGHRS and CDR2 YFSETQ. The CDR3 DNA follows: TGCGCCAGCAGCTTCACGGGACAGGGAGACGAGCAGTACTTC. It yields the protein CASSFTGQGDEQYF.

The gene calls are TRBV7-2 and TRBJ2-7; D is perhaps TRBD1 (6 bases). The V gene's germline CDR1 is SGHTA and CDR2 FQGNSA. CDR3 length equals 17 residues. V was shortened by 4 bases and J by 2 bases, with 21 bases between the two germline ends. Here the CDR3 DNA reads TGTGCCAGCAGCTATTTAACTCCGGGACACGCCGCCTACGAGCAGTACTTC. Translating it yields CASSYLTPGHAAYEQYF. The full variable domain, completed using reference TRBV7-2 and TRBJ2-7, is GAGVSQSPSNKVTEKGKDVELRCDPISGHTALYWYRQSLGQGLEFLIYFQGNSAPDKSGLPSDRFSAERTGGSVSTLTIQRTQQEDSAVYLCASSYLTPGHAAYEQYFGPGTRLTVT.

This chain connects TRBV11-2 to TRBJ2-7; the match to TRBD1 covers 7 bases. Germline V CDR1 and CDR2: SGHAT, FQNNGV. The CDR3 sequence is 15 residues long. With 5 bases clipped from V and 4 bases from J, the junction kept 11 bases outside the gene matches. CDR3 in DNA: TGTGCCAGCAGCCCACCAGGGGGTAGGGCGTACGAGCAGTACTTC. Protein sequence: CASSPPGGRAYEQYF. Combining the CDR3 with reference TRBV11-2 and TRBJ2-7 gives the whole variable domain EAGVAQSPRYKIIEKRQSVAFWCNPISGHATLYWYQQILGQGPKLLIQFQNNGVVDDSQLPKDRFSAERLKGVDSTLKIQPAKLEDSAVYLCASSPPGGRAYEQYFGPGTRLTVT.

The chain links TRBV18 to TRBJ1-1; D uncertain. This CDR3 is built from 13 residues. The germline CDR1 and CDR2 sequences are KGHSH and LQKENI. Trimming removed 6 bases at V and 1 base at J, with 9 bases between. The chain's CDR3 is CASSPGGNTEAFF. The CDR3 bases are TGTGCCAGCTCGCCCGGCGGGAACACTGAAGCTTTCTTT.

The chain uses TRBV27 and TRBJ1-1; D might be TRBD1 (6 bases). Germline-derived CDR1 and CDR2 are MNHEY and SMNVEV (reference sequence). This CDR3 comprises 14 residues. V was cut by 2 bases and J by 6 bases, with 13 bases left in between. In DNA form, the CDR3 reads TGTGCCAGCAGTTTACTCGGGGGGCGTTCTGAAGCTTTCTTT. Its protein is CASSLLGGRSEAFF.

This clone occurred a few times. V and J are TRBV7-9 and TRBJ1-4; D may be TRBD1 (6 bases). The CDR3 length is 15 residues. Looked up from germline, CDR1 is SEHNR and CDR2 is FQNEAQ (reference sequence). Between the trimmed V and J ends, which lost 1 base and 3 bases, there was a span of 9 bases. The CDR3 loop is CASSLDRAPNEKLFF. CDR3 bases: TGTGCCAGCAGCTTAGACAGGGCACCTAATGAAAAACTGTTTTTT.